This TCR beta chain was recorded in a study of shared clonotypes between healthy human individuals. Notes on the study in general: Clonotype sharing among donors likely depends on sequencing depth.

CDR3 size: 14 residues. The germline CDR1 and CDR2 sequences are SGHRS and YFSETQ. V lost 6 bases to trimming and J lost 5 bases, with 15 bases between them. Of note for this clone: The target antigen is unknown.

Each cell subset's genomic DNA was divided evenly among several immunoSEQ plates. Assay used: immunoSEQ multiplex PCR; TCRdb lists only in-frame clones, some missing. The sample has 450,000 to 550,000 clones, 70% to 80% seen once; the top ten hold 10% to 15%. The V gene is TRBV5-1, the J gene TRBJ2-1; tentatively, D is TRBD2 (5 bases). The TCR comes from a middle-aged woman in good health. Some clones in this sample may be carry-over from other donors' samples. Material: PBMCs. The CDR3 DNA sequence: TGCGCCAGCAACCCACTAAAGGGAGACAATGAGCAGTTCTTC. Its protein product is CASNPLKGDNEQFF. The complete variable domain, with remaining parts taken from reference TRBV5-1 and TRBJ2-1, reads KAGVTQTPRYLIKTRGQQVTLSCSPISGHRSVSWYQQTPGQGLQFLFEYFSETQRNKGNFPGRFSGRQFSNSRSEMNVSTLELGDSALYLCASNPLKGDNEQFFGPGTRLTVL.